This TCR beta chain was sequenced for a study of CD8 T cells in ankylosing spondylitis (dated by TCRdb to 2016 to 2017). For the study in its entirety: T cell receptor beta repertoires were profiled in healthy donors and ankylosing spondylitis patients so that disease-linked TCR variants could be found. The whole study cohort included 95 to 130 healthy donors and around 24 ankylosing spondylitis patients. Peripheral blood was sampled, and synovial fluid was additionally collected from ankylosing spondylitis patients.

To note about this clonotype: This receptor's antigen is unknown. Base qualities are not recorded, but no much larger clone differs from it by a single base.

V is reduced by 3 bases and J by 6 bases, leaving a spacing of 16 bases between them. There are 15 amino acids in the CDR3, from cysteine to phenylalanine inclusive. The DNA shown is the 45-base CDR3, in frame from base 1. For CDR1 and CDR2, the germline V gene lists SGDLS and YYNGEE. Sequencing instrument: Illumina HiSeq 2500. TCR beta libraries were prepared by quantitative 5'-RACE with molecular barcodes. Per the original workflow: A new computational method based on a probabilistic model of VDJ rearrangement was used to identify disease-linked TCR variants. TCRdb reprocessing: public reads trimmed at Q25 with fastp, clones called with MiXCR, in-frame beta chains kept. CDR3 protein sequences are deduplicated, and each keeps its most common genes and DNA. These V and J calls derive from TCRdb rather than the authors' analysis. Within this sample are some 200,000 distinct CDR3 sequences, with 15% to 20% of them counted one time only. The leading ten clones occupy around 4.7% of the sample.

What the research found in general, with its limitations: The disease-linked clones had a CD8+ phenotype and were found at relatively low frequencies in peripheral blood. Blood from ankylosing spondylitis patients appeared to be characterized by a TCR beta motif composed of 7 to 9 highly homologous amino acid variants. Some motif variants had previously been reported in the synovial fluid and blood of reactive arthritis patients, which suggests shared mechanisms of disease initiation. The disease-linked clones were reported as significantly enriched in matched synovial fluid samples from ankylosing spondylitis patients.

The sequence came from a male donor aged 10 to 35 with ankylosing spondylitis or in good health (not recorded which). Donor details come from another sample of the same person, matched by shared clones. Sequences were obtained from blood, either unsorted or a sorted T cell fraction (not recorded which). Recombination joined TRBV9 with TRBJ2-1, with TRBD2 perhaps the D gene, on 6 matching bases. The CDR3 reads CASSASDGSGNEQFF. Here is the DNA: TGTGCCAGCAGCGCCAGCGACGGGAGTGGCAATGAGCAGTTCTTC.